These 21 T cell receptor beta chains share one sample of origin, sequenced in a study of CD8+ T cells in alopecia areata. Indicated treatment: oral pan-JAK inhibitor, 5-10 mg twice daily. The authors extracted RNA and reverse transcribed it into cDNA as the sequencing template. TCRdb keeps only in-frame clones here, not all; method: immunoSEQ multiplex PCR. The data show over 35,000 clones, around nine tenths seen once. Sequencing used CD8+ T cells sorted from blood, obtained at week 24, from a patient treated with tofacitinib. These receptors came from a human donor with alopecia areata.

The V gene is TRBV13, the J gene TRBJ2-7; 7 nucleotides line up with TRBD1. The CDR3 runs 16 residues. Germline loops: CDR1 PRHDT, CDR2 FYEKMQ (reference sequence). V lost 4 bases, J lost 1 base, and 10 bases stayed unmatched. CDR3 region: CASSSEHGTASYEQYF. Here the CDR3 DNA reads TGTGCCAGCAGCTCAGAACACGGGACAGCTTCCTACGAGCAGTACTTC.

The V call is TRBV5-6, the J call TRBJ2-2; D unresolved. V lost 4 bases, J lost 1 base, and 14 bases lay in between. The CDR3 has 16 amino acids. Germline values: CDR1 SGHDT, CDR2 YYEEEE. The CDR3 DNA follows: TGTGCCAGCAGCCCTACTCAGACATTGAACACCGGGGAGCTGTTTTTT. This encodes CASSPTQTLNTGELFF.

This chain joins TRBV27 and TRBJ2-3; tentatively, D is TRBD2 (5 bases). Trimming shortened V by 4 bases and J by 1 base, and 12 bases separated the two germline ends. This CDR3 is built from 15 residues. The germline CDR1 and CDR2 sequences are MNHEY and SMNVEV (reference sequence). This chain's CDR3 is CASSSQAAGTDTQYF. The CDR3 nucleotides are TGTGCCAGCAGTTCACAAGCGGCGGGCACAGATACGCAGTATTTT.

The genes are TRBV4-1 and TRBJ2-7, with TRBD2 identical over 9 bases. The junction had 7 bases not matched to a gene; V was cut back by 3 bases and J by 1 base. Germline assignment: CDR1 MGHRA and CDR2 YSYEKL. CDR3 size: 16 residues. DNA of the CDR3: TGCGCCAGCAGCCACCAAGCGGGGGGTGGGTCCTACGAGCAGTACTTC. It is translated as CASSHQAGGGSYEQYF.

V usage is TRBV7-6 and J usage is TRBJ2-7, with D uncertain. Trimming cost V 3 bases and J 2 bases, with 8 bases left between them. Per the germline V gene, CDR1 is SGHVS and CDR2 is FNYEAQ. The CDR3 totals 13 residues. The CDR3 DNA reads TGTGCCAGCAGCTTCGAACCCACCTACGAGCAGTACTTC. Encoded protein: CASSFEPTYEQYF.

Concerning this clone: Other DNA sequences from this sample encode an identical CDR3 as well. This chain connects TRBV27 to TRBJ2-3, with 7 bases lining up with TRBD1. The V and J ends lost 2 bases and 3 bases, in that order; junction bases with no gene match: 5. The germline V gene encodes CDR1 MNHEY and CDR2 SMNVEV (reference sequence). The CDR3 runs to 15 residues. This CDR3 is CASSLRDRGTDTQYF. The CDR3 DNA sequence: TGTGCCAGCAGTTTACGGGACAGAGGAACAGATACGCAGTATTTT.

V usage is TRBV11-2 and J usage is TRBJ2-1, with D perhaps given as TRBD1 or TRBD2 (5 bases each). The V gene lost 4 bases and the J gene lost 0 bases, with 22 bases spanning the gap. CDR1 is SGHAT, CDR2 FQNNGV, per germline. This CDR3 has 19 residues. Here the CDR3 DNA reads TGTGCCAGCAGCTACGCCCGGGACCATCTTTTGAGCTCCTACAATGAGCAGTTCTTC. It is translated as CASSYARDHLLSSYNEQFF.

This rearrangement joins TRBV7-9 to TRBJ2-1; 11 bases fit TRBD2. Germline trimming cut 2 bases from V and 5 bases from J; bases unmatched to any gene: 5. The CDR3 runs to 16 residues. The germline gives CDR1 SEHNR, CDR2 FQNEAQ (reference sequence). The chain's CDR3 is CASSLQASGGNNEQFF. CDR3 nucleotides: TGTGCCAGCAGCTTACAGGCTAGCGGGGGGAACAATGAGCAGTTCTTC.

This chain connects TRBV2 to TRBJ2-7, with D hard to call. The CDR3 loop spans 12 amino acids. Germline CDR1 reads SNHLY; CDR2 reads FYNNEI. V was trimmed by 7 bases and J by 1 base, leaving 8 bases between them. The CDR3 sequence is CASNPGSYEQYF. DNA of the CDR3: TGTGCCAGCAACCCAGGTTCCTACGAGCAGTACTTC. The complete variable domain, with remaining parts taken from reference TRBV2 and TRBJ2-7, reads EPEVTQTPSHQVTQMGQEVILRCVPISNHLYFYWYRQILGQKVEFLVSFYNNEISEKSEIFDDQFSVERPDGSNFTLKIRSTKLEDSAMYFCASNPGSYEQYFGPGTRLTVT.

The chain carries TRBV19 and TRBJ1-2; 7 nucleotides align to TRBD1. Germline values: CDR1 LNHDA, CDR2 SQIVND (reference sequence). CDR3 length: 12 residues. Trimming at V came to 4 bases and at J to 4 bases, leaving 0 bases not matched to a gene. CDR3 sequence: CASSRDSYGYTF. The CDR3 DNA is TGTGCCAGTAGTAGGGACAGCTATGGCTACACCTTC.

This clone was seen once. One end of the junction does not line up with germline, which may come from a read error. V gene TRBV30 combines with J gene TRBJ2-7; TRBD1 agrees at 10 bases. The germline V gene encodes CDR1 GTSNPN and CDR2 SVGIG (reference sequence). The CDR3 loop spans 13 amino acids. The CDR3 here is CAWSVILGTGVHF. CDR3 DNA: TGTGCCTGGAGTGTAATTTTAGGGACAGGGGTACACTTC.

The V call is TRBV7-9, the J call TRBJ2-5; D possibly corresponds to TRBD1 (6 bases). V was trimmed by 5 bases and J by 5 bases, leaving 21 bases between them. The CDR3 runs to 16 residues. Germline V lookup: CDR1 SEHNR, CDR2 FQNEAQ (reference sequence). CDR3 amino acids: CASSPRDMKFLETQYF. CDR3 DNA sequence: TGTGCCAGCAGCCCCCGGGACATGAAGTTCTTGGAGACCCAGTACTTC.

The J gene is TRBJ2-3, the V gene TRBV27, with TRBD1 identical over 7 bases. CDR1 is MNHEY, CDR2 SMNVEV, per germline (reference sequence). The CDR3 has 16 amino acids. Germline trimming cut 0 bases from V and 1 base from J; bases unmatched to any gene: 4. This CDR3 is CASSLSGTARTDTQYF. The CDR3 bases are TGTGCCAGCAGTTTATCTGGGACAGCCCGCACAGATACGCAGTATTTT.

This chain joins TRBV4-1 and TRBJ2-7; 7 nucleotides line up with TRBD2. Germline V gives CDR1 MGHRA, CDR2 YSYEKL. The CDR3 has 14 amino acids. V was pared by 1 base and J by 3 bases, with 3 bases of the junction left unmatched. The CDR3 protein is CASSQAGRVYEQYF. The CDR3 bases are TGCGCCAGCAGCCAAGCGGGGAGGGTCTACGAGCAGTACTTC.

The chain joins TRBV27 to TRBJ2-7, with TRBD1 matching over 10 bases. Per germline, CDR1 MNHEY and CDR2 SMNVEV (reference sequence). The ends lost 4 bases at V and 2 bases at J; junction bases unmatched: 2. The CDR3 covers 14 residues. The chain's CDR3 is CASSWGQGPYEQYF. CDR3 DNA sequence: TGTGCCAGCAGTTGGGGACAGGGGCCCTACGAGCAGTACTTC.

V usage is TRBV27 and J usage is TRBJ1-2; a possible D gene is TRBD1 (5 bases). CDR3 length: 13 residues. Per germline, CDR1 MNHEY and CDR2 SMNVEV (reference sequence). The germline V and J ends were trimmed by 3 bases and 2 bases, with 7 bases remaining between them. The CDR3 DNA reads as TGTGCCAGCAGTTTTGGGGGGAACTATGGCTACACCTTC. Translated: CASSFGGNYGYTF.

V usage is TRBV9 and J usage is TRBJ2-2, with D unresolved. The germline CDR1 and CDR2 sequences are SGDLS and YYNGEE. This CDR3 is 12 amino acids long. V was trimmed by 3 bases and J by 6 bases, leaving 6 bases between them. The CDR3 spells CASSADAGELFF. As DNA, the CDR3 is TGTGCCAGCAGCGCCGACGCCGGGGAGCTGTTTTTT.

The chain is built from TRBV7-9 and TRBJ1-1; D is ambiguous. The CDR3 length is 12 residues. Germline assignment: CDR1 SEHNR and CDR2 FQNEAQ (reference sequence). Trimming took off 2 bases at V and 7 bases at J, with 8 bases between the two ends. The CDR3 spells CASSLQGLEAFF. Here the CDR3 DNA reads TGTGCCAGCAGCTTACAAGGGCTTGAAGCTTTCTTT.

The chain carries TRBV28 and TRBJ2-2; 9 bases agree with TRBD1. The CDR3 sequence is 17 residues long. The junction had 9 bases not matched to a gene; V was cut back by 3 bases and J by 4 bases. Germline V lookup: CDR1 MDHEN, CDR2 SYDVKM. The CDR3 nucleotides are TGTGCCAGCAGTTTGGTGCGTGTGACAGGGGGCACCGGGGAGCTGTTTTTT. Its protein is CASSLVRVTGGTGELFF.

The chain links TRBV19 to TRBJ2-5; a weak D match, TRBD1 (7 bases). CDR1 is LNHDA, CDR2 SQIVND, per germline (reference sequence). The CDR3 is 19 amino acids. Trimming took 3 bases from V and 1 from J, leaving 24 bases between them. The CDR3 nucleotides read TGTGCCAGTAGTATTGTGAAAGGGGGGACAGTTGCCGTCCAAGAGACCCAGTACTTC. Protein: CASSIVKGGTVAVQETQYF.

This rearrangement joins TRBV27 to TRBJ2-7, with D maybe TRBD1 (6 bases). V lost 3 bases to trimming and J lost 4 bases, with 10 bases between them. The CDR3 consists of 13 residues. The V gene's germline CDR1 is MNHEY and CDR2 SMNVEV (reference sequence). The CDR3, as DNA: TGTGCCAGCAGTTTCGGCAGGGGATACGAGCAGTACTTC. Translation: CASSFGRGYEQYF.